This T cell receptor (beta chain) comes out of a study of blood T cell repertoires in COVID-19. Study background: From T cells, B-cell-depleted T cells, or PBMCs came the material, which was cDNA or gDNA.

In assigning cohorts, the study relied on participant-reported clinical history. With V trimmed by 2 bases and J by 7 bases, 6 bases remained unmatched. The germline V gene encodes CDR1 MNHEY and CDR2 SVGEGT. The CDR3 is 15 residues long. Profiling relied on immunoSEQ multiplex PCR, and the TCRdb table lists in-frame clones only, not all of them. Of some 390,000 clones listed, 89% are singletons. This chain connects TRBV6-2 or TRBV6-3 to TRBJ2-2, with 8 bases aligning to TRBD2. This TCR was sampled from a woman in her twenties or thirties who had recovered from COVID-19. Sequenced input: PBMCs or T cells enriched from blood (not recorded which). The CDR3 DNA follows: TGTGCCAGCAGTTACGGCGGGACTAGAAACGGGGAGCTGTTTTTT. Translated: CASSYGGTRNGELFF.